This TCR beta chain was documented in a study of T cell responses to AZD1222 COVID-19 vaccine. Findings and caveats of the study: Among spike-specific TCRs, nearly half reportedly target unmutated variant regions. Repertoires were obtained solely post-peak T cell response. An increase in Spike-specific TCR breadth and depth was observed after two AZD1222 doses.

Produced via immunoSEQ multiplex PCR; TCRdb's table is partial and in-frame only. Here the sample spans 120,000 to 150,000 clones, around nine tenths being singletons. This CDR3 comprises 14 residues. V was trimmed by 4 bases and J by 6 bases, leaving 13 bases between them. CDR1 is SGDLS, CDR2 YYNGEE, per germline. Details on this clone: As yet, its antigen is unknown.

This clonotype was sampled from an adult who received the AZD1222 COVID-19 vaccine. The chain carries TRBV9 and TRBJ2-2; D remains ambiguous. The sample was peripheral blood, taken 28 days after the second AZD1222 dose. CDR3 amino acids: CASSMEWVPGELFF. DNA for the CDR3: TGTGCCAGCAGCATGGAATGGGTCCCCGGGGAGCTGTTTTTT.